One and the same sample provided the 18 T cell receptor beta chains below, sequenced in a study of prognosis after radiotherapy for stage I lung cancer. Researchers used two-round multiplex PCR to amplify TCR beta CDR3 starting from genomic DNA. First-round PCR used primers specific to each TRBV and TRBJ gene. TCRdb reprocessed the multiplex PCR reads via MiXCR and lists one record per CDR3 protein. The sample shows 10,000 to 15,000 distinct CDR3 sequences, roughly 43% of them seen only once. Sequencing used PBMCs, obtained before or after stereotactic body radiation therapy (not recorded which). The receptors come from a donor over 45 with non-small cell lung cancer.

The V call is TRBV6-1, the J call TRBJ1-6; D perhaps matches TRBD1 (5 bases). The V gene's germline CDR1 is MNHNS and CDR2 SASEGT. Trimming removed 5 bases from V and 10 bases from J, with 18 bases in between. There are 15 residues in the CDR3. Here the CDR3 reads CASSSLRGSRSPLHF. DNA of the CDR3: TGTGCCAGCAGTTCCTTGCGGGGGTCGAGATCACCCCTCCACTTT.

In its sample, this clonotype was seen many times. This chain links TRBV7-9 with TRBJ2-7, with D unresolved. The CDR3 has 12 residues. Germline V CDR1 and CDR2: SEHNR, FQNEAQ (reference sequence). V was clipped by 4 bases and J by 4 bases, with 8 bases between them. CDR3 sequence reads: CASSSRGYEQYF. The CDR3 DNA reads TGTGCCAGCAGCTCCCGAGGATACGAGCAGTACTTC.

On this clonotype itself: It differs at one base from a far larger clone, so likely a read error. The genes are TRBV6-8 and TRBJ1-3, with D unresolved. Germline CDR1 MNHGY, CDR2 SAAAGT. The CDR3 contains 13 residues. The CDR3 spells CASSQSSGKTIYF. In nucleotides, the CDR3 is TGTGCCAGCAGCCAGAGCTCTGGAAAAACCATATATTTT.

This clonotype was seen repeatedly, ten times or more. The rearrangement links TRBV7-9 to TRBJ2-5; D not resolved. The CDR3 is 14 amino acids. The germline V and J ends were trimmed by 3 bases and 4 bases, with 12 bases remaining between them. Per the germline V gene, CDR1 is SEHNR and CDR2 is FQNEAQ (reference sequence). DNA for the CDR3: TGTGCCAGCAGCTTCCCAGGAGTCCGAGAGACCCAGTACTTC. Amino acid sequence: CASSFPGVRETQYF.

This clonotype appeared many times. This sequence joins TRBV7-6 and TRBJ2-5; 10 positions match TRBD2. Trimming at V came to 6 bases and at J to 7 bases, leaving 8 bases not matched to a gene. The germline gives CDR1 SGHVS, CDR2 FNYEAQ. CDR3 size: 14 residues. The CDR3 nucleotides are TGTGCCAGCAGTACTAGCGGGGTTGAAGGGACCCAGTACTTC. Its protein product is CASSTSGVEGTQYF.

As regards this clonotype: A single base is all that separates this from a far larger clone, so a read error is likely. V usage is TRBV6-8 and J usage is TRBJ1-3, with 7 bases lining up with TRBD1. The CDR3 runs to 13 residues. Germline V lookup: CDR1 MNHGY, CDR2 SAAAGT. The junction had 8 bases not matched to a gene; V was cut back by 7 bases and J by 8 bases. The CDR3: CASKMTGTDTIYF. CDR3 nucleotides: TGTGCCAGCAAGATGACAGGGACGGACACCATATATTTT.

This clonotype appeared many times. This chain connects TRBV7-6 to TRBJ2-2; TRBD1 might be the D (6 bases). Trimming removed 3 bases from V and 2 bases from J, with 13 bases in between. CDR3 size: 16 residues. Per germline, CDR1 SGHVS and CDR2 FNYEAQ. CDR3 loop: CASSFRQVLNTGELFF. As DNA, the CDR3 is TGTGCCAGCAGCTTTCGACAGGTCCTTAACACCGGGGAGCTGTTTTTT. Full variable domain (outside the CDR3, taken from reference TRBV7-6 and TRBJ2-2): GAGVSQSPRYKVTKRGQDVALRCDPISGHVSLYWYRQALGQGPEFLTYFNYEAQQDKSGLPNDRFSAERPEGSISTLTIQRTEQRDSAMYRCASSFRQVLNTGELFFGEGSRLTVL.

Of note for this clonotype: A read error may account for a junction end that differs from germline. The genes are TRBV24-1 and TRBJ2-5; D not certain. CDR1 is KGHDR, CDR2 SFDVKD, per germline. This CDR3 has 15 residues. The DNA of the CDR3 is TGTGCCAACAGTGACCGCAAAGGCCCAGAGGAGACCCAGTACTTC. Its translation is CANSDRKGPEETQYF.

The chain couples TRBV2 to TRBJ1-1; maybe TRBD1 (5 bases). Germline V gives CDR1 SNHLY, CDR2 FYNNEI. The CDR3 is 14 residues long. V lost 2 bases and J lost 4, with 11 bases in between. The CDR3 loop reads CASSEQGRVTEAFF. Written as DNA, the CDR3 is TGTGCCAGCAGTGAACAGGGTAGGGTCACTGAAGCTTTCTTT.

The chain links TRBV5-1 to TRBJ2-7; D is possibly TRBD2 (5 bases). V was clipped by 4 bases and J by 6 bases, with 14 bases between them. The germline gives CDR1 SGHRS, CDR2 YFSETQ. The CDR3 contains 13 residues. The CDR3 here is CASSAEGLGEQYF. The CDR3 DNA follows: TGCGCCAGCAGCGCTGAGGGCCTAGGCGAGCAGTACTTC.

CDR3 nucleotide sequence: TGTGCCAGCAGGTCACTTCCGGGACGCTCTAATAGCAATCAGCCCCAGCATTTT. The encoded protein is CASRSLPGRSNSNQPQHF. This chain joins TRBV28 and TRBJ1-5; possibly TRBD1 for D (5 bases). V was cut by 6 bases and J by 0 bases, with 21 bases left in between. The length of the CDR3 is 18 residues. Germline CDR1 reads MDHEN; CDR2 reads SYDVKM.

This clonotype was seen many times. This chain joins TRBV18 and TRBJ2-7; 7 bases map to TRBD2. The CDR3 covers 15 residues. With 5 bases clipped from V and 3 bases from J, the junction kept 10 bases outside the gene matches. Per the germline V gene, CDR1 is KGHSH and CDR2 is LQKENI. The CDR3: CASSRGEGSLYEQYF. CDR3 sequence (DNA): TGTGCCAGCTCAAGAGGGGAGGGGAGCCTCTACGAGCAGTACTTC.

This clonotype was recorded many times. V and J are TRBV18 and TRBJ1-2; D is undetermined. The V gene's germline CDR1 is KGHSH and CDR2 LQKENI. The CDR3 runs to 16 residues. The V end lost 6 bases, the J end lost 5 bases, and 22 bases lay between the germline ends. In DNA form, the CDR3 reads TGTGCCAGCTCGGTCGTTGAAGGACGAAGTTTGTATGGCTACACCTTC. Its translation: CASSVVEGRSLYGYTF. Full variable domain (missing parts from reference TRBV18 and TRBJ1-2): NAGVMQNPRHLVRRRGQEARLRCSPMKGHSHVYWYRQLPEEGLKFMVYLQKENIIDESGMPKERFSAEFPKEGPSILRIQQVVRGDSAAYFCASSVVEGRSLYGYTFGSGTRLTVV.

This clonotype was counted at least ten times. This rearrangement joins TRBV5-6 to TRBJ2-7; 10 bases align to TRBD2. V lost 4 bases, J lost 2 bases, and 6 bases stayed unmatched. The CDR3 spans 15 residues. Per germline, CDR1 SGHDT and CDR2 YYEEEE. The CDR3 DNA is TGTGCCAGCAGCGATAGCGGGGGGCTAACCTACGAGCAGTACTTC. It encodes CASSDSGGLTYEQYF.

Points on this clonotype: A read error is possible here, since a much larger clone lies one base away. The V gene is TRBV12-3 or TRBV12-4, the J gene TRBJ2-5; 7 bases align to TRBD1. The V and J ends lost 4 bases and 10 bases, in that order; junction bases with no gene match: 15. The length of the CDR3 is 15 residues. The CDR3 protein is CASSSISGTVGDQYF. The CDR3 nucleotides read TGTGCCAGCAGTTCCATCTCCGGGACAGTGGGCGACCAGTACTTC.

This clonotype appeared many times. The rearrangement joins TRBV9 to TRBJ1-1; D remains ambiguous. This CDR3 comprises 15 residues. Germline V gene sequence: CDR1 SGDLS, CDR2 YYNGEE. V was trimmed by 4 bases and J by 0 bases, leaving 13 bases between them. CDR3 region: CASSQQSALNTEAFF. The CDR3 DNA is TGTGCCAGCAGCCAACAATCCGCCTTGAACACTGAAGCTTTCTTT. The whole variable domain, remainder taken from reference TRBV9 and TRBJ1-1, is DSGVTQTPKHLITATGQRVTLRCSPRSGDLSVYWYQQSLDQGLQFLIQYYNGEERAKGNILERFSAQQFPDLHSELNLSSLELGDSALYFCASSQQSALNTEAFFGQGTRLTVV.

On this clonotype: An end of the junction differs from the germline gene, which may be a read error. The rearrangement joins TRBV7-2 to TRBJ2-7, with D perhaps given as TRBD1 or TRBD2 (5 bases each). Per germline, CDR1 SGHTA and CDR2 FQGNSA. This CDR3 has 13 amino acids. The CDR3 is CVSSPYLGRVQYF. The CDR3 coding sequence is TGTGTCAGCAGCCCCTATCTGGGACGGGTGCAGTACTTC.

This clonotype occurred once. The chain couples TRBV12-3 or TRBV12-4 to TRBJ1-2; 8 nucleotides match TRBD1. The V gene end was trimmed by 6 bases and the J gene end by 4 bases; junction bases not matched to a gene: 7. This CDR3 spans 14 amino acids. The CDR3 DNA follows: TGTGCCAGCAGATCCAGGACAGGGCCCTATGGCTACACCTTC. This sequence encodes CASRSRTGPYGYTF.